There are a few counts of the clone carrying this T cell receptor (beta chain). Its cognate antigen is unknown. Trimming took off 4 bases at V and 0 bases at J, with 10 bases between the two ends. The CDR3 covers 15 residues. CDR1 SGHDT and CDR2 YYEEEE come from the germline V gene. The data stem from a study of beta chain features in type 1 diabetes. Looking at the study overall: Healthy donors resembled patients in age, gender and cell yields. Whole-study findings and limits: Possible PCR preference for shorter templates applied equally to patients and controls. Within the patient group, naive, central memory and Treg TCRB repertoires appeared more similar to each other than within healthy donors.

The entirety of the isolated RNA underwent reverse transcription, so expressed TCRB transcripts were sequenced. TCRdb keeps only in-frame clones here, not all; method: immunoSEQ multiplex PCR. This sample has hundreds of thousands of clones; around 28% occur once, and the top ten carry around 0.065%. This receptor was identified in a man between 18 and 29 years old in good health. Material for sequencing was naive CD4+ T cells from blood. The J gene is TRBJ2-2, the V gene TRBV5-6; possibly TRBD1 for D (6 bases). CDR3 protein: CASSSYRANTGELFF. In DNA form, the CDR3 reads TGTGCCAGCAGCAGTTACAGGGCGAACACCGGGGAGCTGTTTTTT.